The T cell receptor beta chain described here comes from a study of cytomegalovirus exposure and HLA in healthy donors (dated by TCRdb to between 2016 and 2019). Concerning the study at large: According to an earlier analysis of a few hundred of the donors, 150 million to 200 million T cells yielded approximately 120 million unique TCR beta sequences and less than 300 Gb of sequence data. An early release covering 500 to 750 HLA-typed donors comprised approximately 300 gigabases of sequencing data and roughly 85 million unique TCR sequences. Using immunosequencing, the study profiled T cell repertoires from fewer than 700 subjects and related those repertoires to cytomegalovirus serostatus. Donor age, sex, ethnicity and CMV serostatus were collected together with the repertoire data. Among the roughly 390 genotyped donors, approximately 81% belonged to the genetic ancestry cluster associated with self-reported Caucasian donors. In a later genetic analysis, genome-wide SNP genotypes for about 60% of the 666 donors were used, and that subset was treated as a discovery cohort. The later analysis used no new phenotypic data to find candidate immune exposures, relying instead on TCR beta sequences and their occurrence across donors. Among around 400 genotyped donors of the cohort, an average of approximately 240,000 unique TCR beta nucleotide sequences were sequenced per donor, roughly a sixth of them non-productive. The study combined high-throughput TCR immunosequencing, statistical association of individual TCRs with disease status, and machine learning to predict cytomegalovirus infection status. Besides the first cohort of approximately 670 subjects, a separate validation cohort made up of around 120 different subjects was used. An earlier analysis of about 620 of the donors applied high-throughput TCR beta sequencing to assess whether each TCR beta V gene segment acted as functional or pseudogenic. Every discovery cohort repertoire had been produced on one sequencing platform. Because of strong linkage in the cohort, five DR-DQ haplotypes were treated as single units for association and clustering. HLA typing covered class I and class II loci at four-digit resolution. To study patterns of TCR occurrence, a later analysis re-analyzed previously published TCR beta repertoires from hundreds of donors and added high-resolution HLA genotyping. The aim of the study was to test whether cataloging public T cell receptors could identify signatures of past pathogen exposure. The number of typed donors differed by locus: roughly 620-640 for A, B, C, DRB1 and DQB1; some 540 for DQA1; around 610 for DPA1; and roughly 450 for DPB1.

The method was the immunoSEQ multiplex PCR assay. A mixture of 60 forward primers for TCR Vbeta segments and 13 reverse primers for TCR Jbeta segments was used in the multiplex PCR. Amplification of the CDR3 region of rearranged TCR beta genes was performed with a multiplex PCR assay on genomic DNA. Amplified TCR beta libraries were sequenced as 87-base-pair reads on the Illumina HiSeq System. In the source study's methods: In a later analysis, tens of millions of unique TCR beta chains were counted across the 666 repertoires, and roughly 10 million of these chains were shared by at least two donors. A nearest-neighbor algorithm error-corrected the raw reads and collapsed the reads into unique sequences, merging closely related sequences to remove PCR and sequencing errors. CDR3 sequences were aligned to IMGT reference sequences to assign V, D and J gene segments. Each retained sequence needed at least a six-nucleotide match to both a V gene segment and a J gene segment. A rearrangement was called productive if the CDR3 had no stop codons and remained in frame with V and J, and every other rearrangement was called non-productive. Following IMGT convention, CDR3 was defined as the stretch from the second conserved V-encoded cysteine up to the conserved J-encoded phenylalanine. The earlier analysis of 500 to 750 of the donors excluded any sequence lacking an unambiguous match to a single V gene segment. An earlier analysis of roughly 590 of the donors called V segments functional above 56.7% productive rearrangements and segregating when the between-donor standard deviation exceeded 5%. A statistical classification framework was built for diagnosing cytomegalovirus status from the catalog of TCR beta chain sequences. V and J gene assignment, in a later analysis, came from comparing TCR nucleotide sequences with IMGT/GENE-DB human TR gene sequences. The TCRdist pipeline was used in a later analysis to assign CDR3 sequences and most-parsimonious VDJ recombination scenarios. In a later analysis, each TCR beta chain was defined by its CDR3 amino acid sequence together with its V-gene family, and reads without a unique V-gene family were excluded. A later analysis removed 450 to 600 highly shared, low-generation-probability nucleotide sequences to deal with suspected cross-contamination and a sequencing artifact. In a later analysis, a clonal expansion index for each public chain was calculated from normalized within-repertoire ranks of inferred template counts. A later analysis computed generation probabilities with a VDJ recombination model fitted to out-of-frame rearrangements, and checked the results against IGoR. A later analysis scored TCR-TCR, TCR-HLA and TCR-CMV co-occurrence with hypergeometric tests, applying a repertoire-size bias correction to TCR pairs. False discovery rates were estimated in a later analysis by permuting HLA or CMV assignments 20 times. In a later analysis, co-occurring TCRs were grouped with DBSCAN, and TCRdist sequence similarity was added when clustering was performed within HLA-allele-positive subsets. Repertoires with fewer than 30,000 or more than 120,000 public chains were left out of co-occurrence clustering, as were a handful of repertoires with anomalous nucleotide sharing. As stored in TCRdb, this immuneACCESS dataset retains in-frame rearrangements with V and J assigned. A fraction of the clones does not appear; measured against another copy, unresolved V genes explain less than half of the discrepancy, and the remainder lacks a known reason. V, J and clone size were drawn from that table, and D and trimming were deduced from the DNA. The sample contains around 130,000 clones, more than 65% of them found a single time. The ten largest clones take up approximately 1.6% of the sample.

In regard to this clone: Its antigen remains unidentified. Base qualities are not at hand, and no much larger clone is one base apart.

The study at large found these results: The study listed 164 TCR beta chains as associated with cytomegalovirus. Linkage disequilibrium might explain the correlated functional status among segregating V segments, but an unknown experimental factor could not be ruled out. In a later analysis, most CMV-associated TCR beta chains were found to appear HLA-restricted, with HLA associations seemingly driven largely by CMV exposure. While some public TCRs were present in many individuals, most TCR sequences turned up only very rarely across donors. According to a later analysis, TCR association rates differed among HLA loci, with DRB1 alleles showing the most associated TCRs and HLA-C alleles showing the fewest. In an earlier analysis of 500 to 650 of the donors, most TCR beta V segments appeared in productive rearrangements about 90% or about 30% of the time, broadly matching IMGT annotations. A later genetic analysis reported fewer N-insertions in productive TCRs among donors in an Asian-associated ancestry cluster than the roughly 670-donor mean. Assigning TCR associations to individual alleles was difficult when HLA alleles, especially DR and DQ, strongly co-occurred. A later analysis associated about 17,000 TCR beta sequences with specific HLA alleles at a false discovery rate of 0.05. Some IMGT-functional V segments, including TRBV6-2 and TRBV6-3, could not be distinguished by the 87-base-pair reads and were therefore excluded. The classifier was reported to diagnose cytomegalovirus status with high specificity and sensitivity in both the original cohort and the validation cohort. The authors suggested that the approach could potentially be extended to other disease states and immunological phenotypes. A further reported finding was that TCR beta sequences accurately predicted the HLA-A and HLA-B alleles for most subjects in the first cohort. Because counts were too low, roughly 16 rarely observed V segments, including chromosome 9 orphons, were excluded from the earlier analysis of some 540 of the donors. Because HLA typing was unavailable for some donors at each locus, only the typed subset was used in association tests. V-gene and J-gene trimming of TCR beta chains was associated with a missense DCLRE1C variant in a later genetic analysis, and the association was replicated in an independent cohort. In a later analysis, HLA-associated TCR beta chains were found to be more clonally expanded and to have lower generation probabilities than equally common non-associated chains. The only immune exposure information available for the cohort was CMV serostatus. Presence/absence analyses assumed roughly uniform sequencing depth across donors, an assumption that may not hold. In vitro tests confirmed that a few of the cytomegalovirus-associated TCR beta chains recognize cytomegalovirus antigens. In this cohort, only TCR beta chains were sequenced, and detectable features were limited by the absence of alpha or paired-chain data. A later analysis reported that several top co-occurrence clusters appeared linked to parvovirus B19, influenza, CMV and Epstein-Barr virus. The sequencing pipeline was judged likely to have produced a cluster of highly shared sequence variants as a technical artifact.

The cohort consisted of 650 to 850 healthy bone marrow donors. Cohort members were all nominally healthy when sampled, although unrecorded immune exposures were likely present. The donor was CMV seronegative and belonged to the group of roughly 330 seronegative cohort members. A peripheral blood sample was provided by each donor, and peripheral blood mononuclear cells were used for TCR beta sequencing. The Qiagen DNeasy Blood Extraction Kit was used to extract genomic DNA from the blood cell samples. The CDR3 holds 15 amino acids from the cysteine to the phenylalanine. Kept here is only the CDR3 DNA, which spans 45 bases and is read in frame from base 1. For CDR1 and CDR2, the germline V gene lists MDHEN and SYDVKM. Trimming leaves V shorter by 4 bases and J shorter by 2 bases, with the junction holding 7 bases beyond the gene matches.

The sequence derives from a woman in her 30s in good health and CMV-seronegative. The sample consisted of PBMCs. The sequence links TRBV28 to TRBJ1-2; TRBD1 agrees with 7 junctional bases. The bases read TGTGCCAGCAGTTGGATAGGGGGCGCGAACTATGGCTACACCTTC. Its protein reads: CASSWIGGANYGYTF.